The clone carrying this T cell receptor (beta chain) was detected ten times or more. Germline V gene sequence: CDR1 SGHDN, CDR2 FVKESK. The CDR3 is 20 amino acids. Trimming removed 1 base from V and 3 bases from J; junction bases left unmatched: 18. These data originate in a study of tumor-infiltrating lymphocytes in primary liver carcinoma. TCR beta cDNA was prepared out of roughly 0.5 ug total RNA by means of a constant-region primer. Each TCR beta library was derived from three nested multiplex PCR rounds that employed slightly modified ARM-PCR. TRBV1-TRBV30 forward primers and a C-beta reverse primer were used in the first two PCR rounds, which each ran for about 9 cycles. TCRdb processed the multiplex PCR reads anew with MiXCR; each CDR3 protein has one entry. The sample consists of roughly 120,000 distinct CDR3 sequences, less than 75% of them appearing once. Unsorted bulk tissue, about 19-31 mg of it, served as the source for co-extraction of RNA and DNA.

Input material: tumor-adjacent normal liver tissue. The rearrangement joins TRBV14 to TRBJ2-3; 8 bases fit TRBD1. The sequence was collected from a woman aged 55 to 70 with primary liver carcinoma and hepatitis B virus infection. The CDR3 DNA is TGTGCCAGCAGCCAAGCTGCCAGAAGGACAGGGTATATTCGGACAGATACGCAGTATTTT. It codes for CASSQAARRTGYIRTDTQYF.